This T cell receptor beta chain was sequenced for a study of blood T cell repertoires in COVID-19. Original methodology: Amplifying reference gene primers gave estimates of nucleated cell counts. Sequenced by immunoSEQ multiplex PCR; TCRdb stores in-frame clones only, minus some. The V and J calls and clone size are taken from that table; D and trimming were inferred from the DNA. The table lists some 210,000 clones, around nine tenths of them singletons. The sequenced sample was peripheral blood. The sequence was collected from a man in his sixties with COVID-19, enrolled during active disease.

The CDR3 spells CASSLGRERVNEQFF. The CDR3 DNA reads as TGTGCCAGCAGCTTAGGGCGGGAGAGGGTAAATGAGCAGTTCTTC. The chain has TRBV7-2 and TRBJ2-1; 7 bases map to TRBD2. The CDR3 loop spans 15 amino acids. In germline, CDR1 is SGHTA, CDR2 FQGNSA. J lost 7 bases, V lost 1 base, and 7 bases had no gene match.